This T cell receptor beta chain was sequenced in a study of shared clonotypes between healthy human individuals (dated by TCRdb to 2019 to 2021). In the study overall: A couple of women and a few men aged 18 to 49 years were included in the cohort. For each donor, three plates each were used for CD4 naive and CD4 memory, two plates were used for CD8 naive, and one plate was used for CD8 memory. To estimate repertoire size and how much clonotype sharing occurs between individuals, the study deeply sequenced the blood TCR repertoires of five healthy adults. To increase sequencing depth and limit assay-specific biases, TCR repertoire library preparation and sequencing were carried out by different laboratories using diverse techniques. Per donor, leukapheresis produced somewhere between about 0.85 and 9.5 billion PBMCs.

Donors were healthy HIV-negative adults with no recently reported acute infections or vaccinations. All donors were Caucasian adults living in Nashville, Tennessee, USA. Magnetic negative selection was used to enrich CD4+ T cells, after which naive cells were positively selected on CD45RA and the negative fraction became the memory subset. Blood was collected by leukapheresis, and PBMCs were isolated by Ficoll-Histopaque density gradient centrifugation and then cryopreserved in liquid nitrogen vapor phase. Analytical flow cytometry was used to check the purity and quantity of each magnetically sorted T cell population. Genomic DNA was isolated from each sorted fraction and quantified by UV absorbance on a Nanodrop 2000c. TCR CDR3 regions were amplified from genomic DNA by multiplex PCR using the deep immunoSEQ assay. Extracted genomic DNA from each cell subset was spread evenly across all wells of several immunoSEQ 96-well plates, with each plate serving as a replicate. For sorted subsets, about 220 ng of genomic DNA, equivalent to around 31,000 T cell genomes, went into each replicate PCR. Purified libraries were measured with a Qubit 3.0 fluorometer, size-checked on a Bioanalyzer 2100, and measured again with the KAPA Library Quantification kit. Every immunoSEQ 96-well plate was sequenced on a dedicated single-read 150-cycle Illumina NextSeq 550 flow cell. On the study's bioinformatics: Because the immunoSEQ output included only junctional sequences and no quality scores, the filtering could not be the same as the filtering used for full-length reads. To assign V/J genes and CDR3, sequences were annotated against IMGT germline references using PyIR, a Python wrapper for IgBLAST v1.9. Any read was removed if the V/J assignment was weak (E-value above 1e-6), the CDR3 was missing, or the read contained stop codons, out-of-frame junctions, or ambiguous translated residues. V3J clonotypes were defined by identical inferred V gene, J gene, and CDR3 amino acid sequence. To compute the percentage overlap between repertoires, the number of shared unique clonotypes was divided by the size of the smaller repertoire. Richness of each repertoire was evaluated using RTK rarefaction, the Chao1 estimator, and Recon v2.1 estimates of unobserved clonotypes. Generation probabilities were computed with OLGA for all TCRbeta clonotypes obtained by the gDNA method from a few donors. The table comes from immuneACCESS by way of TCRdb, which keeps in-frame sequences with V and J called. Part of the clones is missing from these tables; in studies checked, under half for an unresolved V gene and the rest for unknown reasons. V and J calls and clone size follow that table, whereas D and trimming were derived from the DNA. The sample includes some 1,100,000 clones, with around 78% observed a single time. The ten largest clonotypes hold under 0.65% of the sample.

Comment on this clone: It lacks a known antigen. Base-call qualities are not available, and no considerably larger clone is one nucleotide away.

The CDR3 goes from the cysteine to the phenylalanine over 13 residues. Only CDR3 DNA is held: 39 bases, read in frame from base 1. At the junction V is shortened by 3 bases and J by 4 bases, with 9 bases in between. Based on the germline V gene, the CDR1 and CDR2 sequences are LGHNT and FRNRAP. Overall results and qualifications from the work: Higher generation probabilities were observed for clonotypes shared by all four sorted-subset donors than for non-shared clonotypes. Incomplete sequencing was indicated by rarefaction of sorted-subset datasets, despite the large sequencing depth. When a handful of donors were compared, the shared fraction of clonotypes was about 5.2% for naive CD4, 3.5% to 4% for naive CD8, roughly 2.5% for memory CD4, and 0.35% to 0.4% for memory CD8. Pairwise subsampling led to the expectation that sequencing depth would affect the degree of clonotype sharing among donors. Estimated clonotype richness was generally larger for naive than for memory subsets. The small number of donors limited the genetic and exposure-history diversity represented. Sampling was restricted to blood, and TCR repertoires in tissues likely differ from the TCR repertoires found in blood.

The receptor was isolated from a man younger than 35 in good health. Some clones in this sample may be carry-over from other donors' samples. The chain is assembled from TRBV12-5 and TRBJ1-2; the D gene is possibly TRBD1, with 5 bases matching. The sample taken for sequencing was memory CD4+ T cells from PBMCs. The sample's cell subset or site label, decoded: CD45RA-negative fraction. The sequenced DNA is TGTGCTAGTGGTTTAGGGGAGTTCTATGGCTACACCTTC. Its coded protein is CASGLGEFYGYTF.